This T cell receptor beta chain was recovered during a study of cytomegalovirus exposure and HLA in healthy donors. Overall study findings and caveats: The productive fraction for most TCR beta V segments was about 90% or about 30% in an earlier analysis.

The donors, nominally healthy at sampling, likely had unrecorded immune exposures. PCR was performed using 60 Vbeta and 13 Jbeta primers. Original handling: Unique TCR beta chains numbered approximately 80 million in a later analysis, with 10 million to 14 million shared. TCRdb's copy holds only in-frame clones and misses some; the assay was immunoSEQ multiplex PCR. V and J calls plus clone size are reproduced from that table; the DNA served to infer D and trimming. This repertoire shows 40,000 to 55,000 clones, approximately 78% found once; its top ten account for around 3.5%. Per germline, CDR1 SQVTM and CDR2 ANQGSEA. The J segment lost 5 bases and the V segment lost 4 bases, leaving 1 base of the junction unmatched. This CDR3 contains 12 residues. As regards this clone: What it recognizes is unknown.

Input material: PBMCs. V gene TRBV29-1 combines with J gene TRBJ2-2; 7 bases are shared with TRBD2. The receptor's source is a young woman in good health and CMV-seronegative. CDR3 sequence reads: CSVVSGTGELFF. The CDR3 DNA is TGCAGCGTTGTTAGCGGGACCGGGGAGCTGTTTTTT.